Below are 13 T cell receptor beta chains sequenced from a single sample in a study of blood T cell repertoires in COVID-19. Profiled with immunoSEQ multiplex PCR; TCRdb holds only in-frame clones, not every one. Among about 150,000 clones listed, 65% to 90% were seen once. Sequencing used peripheral blood. Receptors originate from a woman aged 60-75 years with COVID-19, enrolled during active disease.

The chain joins TRBV3-1 (or the pseudogene TRBV3-2) to TRBJ2-1, with 9 nucleotides matching TRBD1. There are 16 residues in the CDR3. Germline V gene data show CDR1 as LGHDT and CDR2 as YNNKEL (reference sequence). J lost 3 bases, V lost 4 bases, and 7 bases had no gene match. CDR3 loop: CASSRRGQGYYNEQFF. The CDR3 DNA is TGTGCCAGCAGCCGCAGGGGACAGGGATACTACAATGAGCAGTTCTTC.

The rearrangement joins TRBV18 to TRBJ1-1, with a tentative D call TRBD1 (5 bases). This CDR3 has 15 amino acids. V lost 3 bases and J 4 bases, leaving 15 bases between the germline ends. The germline CDR1 and CDR2 sequences are KGHSH and LQKENI. The CDR3 nucleotides are TGTGCCAGCTCACCGACCGGGCAGGGAGGCACTGAAGCTTTCTTT. Protein product: CASSPTGQGGTEAFF.

The chain is built from TRBV3-1 (or the pseudogene TRBV3-2) and TRBJ2-1, with 7 bases lining up with TRBD2. Per the germline V gene, CDR1 is LGHDT and CDR2 is YNNKEL (reference sequence). The J segment lost 10 bases and the V segment lost 4 bases, leaving 16 bases of the junction unmatched. The CDR3 loop spans 16 amino acids. CDR3 region: CASSPWLGGRRQEQFF. The DNA of the CDR3 is TGTGCCAGCAGCCCCTGGTTGGGCGGGAGAAGGCAGGAGCAGTTCTTC.

This clone was observed once. The rearrangement joins TRBV9 to TRBJ2-5; 13 bases agree with TRBD2. The CDR3 has 15 residues. Germline CDR1 reads SGDLS; CDR2 reads YYNGEE. V was pared by 3 bases and J by 7 bases, with 6 bases of the junction left unmatched. The CDR3: CASSAGLAGDGTQYF. The CDR3 nucleotides are TGTGCCAGCAGCGCAGGACTAGCGGGGGATGGGACCCAGTACTTC. Variable domain in full (rest from reference TRBV9 and TRBJ2-5): DSGVTQTPKHLITATGQRVTLRCSPRSGDLSVYWYQQSLDQGLQFLIQYYNGEERAKGNILERFSAQQFPDLHSELNLSSLELGDSALYFCASSAGLAGDGTQYFGPGTRLLVL.

As for this clone: The limits of the CDR3 on the DNA are not certain, so only TCRdb's listed CDR3 is given. This chain uses TRBV5-1 with TRBJ1-1. The CDR3 region is 13 residues in length, termini included. The germline V gene encodes CDR1 SGHRS and CDR2 YFSETQ. The CDR3: CASSYWVGDGTFF.

The chain has TRBV25-1 and TRBJ1-2; a possible D gene is TRBD1 (6 bases). Per the germline V gene, CDR1 is MGHDK and CDR2 is SYGVNS. The CDR3 sequence is 14 residues long. V lost 5 bases and J 8 bases, leaving 18 bases between the germline ends. The CDR3 region is CASSHPGQGRGYTF. CDR3 DNA: TGTGCCAGCAGTCATCCGGGACAAGGAAGAGGCTACACCTTC.

The rearrangement uses TRBV12-5 and TRBJ2-2; TRBD2 agrees at 12 bases. Losses at the gene ends were 5 bases for V and 4 bases for J; bases not matched to a gene: 20. This CDR3 is 21 amino acids long. In germline, CDR1 is LGHNT, CDR2 FRNRAP. The CDR3 region is CASGISTVFFTSGRPTGELFF. The CDR3 DNA is TGTGCTAGTGGTATCAGTACCGTCTTCTTCACTAGCGGGAGGCCCACCGGGGAGCTGTTTTTT.

The chain is built from TRBV7-2 and TRBJ1-5, with D perhaps matching TRBD1 (5 bases). Germline V gene data show CDR1 as SGHTA and CDR2 as FQGNSA. This CDR3 is built from 15 residues. Trimming shortened V by 1 base and J by 0 bases, and 7 bases separated the two germline ends. The CDR3 protein is CASSLGQYSNQPQHF. CDR3 sequence (DNA): TGTGCCAGCAGCTTAGGACAGTATAGCAATCAGCCCCAGCATTTT. The variable domain in full, with the rest retrieved from reference TRBV7-2 and TRBJ1-5, is GAGVSQSPSNKVTEKGKDVELRCDPISGHTALYWYRQSLGQGLEFLIYFQGNSAPDKSGLPSDRFSAERTGGSVSTLTIQRTQQEDSAVYLCASSLGQYSNQPQHFGDGTRLSIL.

V and J are TRBV30 and TRBJ1-2; maybe TRBD1 (6 bases). V was clipped by 3 bases and J by 10 bases, with 12 bases between them. The germline gives CDR1 GTSNPN, CDR2 SVGIG (reference sequence). The CDR3 runs 11 residues. This chain's CDR3 is CAWSAQGVYTF. CDR3 DNA sequence: TGTGCCTGGAGCGCACAGGGAGTCTACACCTTC.

V is TRBV5-1 and J is TRBJ1-1; 9 nucleotides align to TRBD1. Germline V CDR1 and CDR2: SGHRS, YFSETQ. This CDR3 spans 17 amino acids. The V segment lost 0 bases and the J segment 3 bases; nucleotides outside the gene matches: 9. The CDR3 sequence is CASSLASGTGLYTEAFF. CDR3 DNA: TGCGCCAGCAGCTTGGCCTCGGGGACAGGGTTATACACTGAAGCTTTCTTT.

This clone was observed once. Other DNA sequences in the same sample also yield this CDR3. J is TRBJ1-3 and V is TRBV6-1; D is unclear. Trimming removed 1 base from V and 0 bases from J, with 4 bases in between. Germline CDR1 is MNHNS and CDR2 is SASEGT. CDR3 size: 14 residues. The DNA of the CDR3 is TGTGCCAGCAGTGAAGGAGGCTCTGGAAACACCATATATTTT. Protein sequence: CASSEGGSGNTIYF.

The rearrangement joins TRBV5-1 to TRBJ1-2; 9 bases line up with TRBD1. CDR3 size: 14 residues. The ends lost 3 bases at V and 5 bases at J; junction bases unmatched: 5. CDR1 is SGHRS and CDR2 is YFSETQ in the germline V gene. The CDR3: CASSYTGTGYGYTF. The CDR3 coding sequence is TGCGCCAGCAGCTATACCGGGACAGGGTATGGCTACACCTTC.

The table lists this clone with a few counts. The J gene is TRBJ1-2, the V gene TRBV9; TRBD1 is a possible D gene (5 bases). The CDR3 has 13 residues. Trimming pared 0 bases from V and 2 bases from J, leaving 5 bases between. The germline CDR1 and CDR2 sequences are SGDLS and YYNGEE. The CDR3 reads CASSVEGNYGYTF. The DNA for the CDR3 is TGTGCCAGCAGCGTAGAGGGGAACTATGGCTACACCTTC.